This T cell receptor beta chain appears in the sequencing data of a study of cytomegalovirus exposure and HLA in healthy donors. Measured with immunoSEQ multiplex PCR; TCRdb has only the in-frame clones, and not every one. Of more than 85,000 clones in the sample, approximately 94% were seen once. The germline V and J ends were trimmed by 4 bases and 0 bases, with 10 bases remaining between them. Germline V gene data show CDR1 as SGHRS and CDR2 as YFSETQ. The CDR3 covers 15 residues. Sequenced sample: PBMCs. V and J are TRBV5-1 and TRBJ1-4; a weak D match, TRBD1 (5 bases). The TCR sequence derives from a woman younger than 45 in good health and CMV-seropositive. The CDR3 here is CASSRQTATNEKLFF. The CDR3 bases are TGCGCCAGCAGCCGACAGACAGCAACTAATGAAAAACTGTTTTTT.